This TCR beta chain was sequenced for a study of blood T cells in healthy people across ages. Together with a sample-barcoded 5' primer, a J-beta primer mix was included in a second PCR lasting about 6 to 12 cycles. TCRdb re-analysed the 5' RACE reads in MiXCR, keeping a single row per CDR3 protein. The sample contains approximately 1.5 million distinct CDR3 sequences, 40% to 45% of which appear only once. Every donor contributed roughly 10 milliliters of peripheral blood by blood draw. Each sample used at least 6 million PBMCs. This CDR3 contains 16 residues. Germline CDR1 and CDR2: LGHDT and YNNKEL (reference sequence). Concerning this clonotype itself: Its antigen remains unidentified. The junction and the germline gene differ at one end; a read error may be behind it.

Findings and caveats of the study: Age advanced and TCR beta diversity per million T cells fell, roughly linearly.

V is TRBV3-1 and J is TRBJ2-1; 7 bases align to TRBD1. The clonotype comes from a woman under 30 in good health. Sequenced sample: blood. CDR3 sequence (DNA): TGTGCCAGCAGTCAAGGCGTAGACAGGGTCTACAATGAGCAGTTCTTC. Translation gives CASSQGVDRVYNEQFF.